This note documents a single TCR beta chain sequence. The CDR3 is 15 amino acids. CDR1 MGHRA and CDR2 YSYEKL come from the germline V gene. V was cut by 0 bases and J by 4 bases, with 12 bases left in between. The sample comes from a study of shared clonotypes between healthy human individuals. The data were produced by immunoSEQ multiplex PCR, yet TCRdb's version contains in-frame clones alone and is incomplete. The sample holds under 130,000 clones, about 66% seen once. Sequences were obtained from memory CD8+ T cells sorted from blood. Subset: CD45RO+ cells pooled with CCR7-negative TemRA cells. The source is a woman under 40 in good health. V is TRBV4-1 and J is TRBJ1-2, with a possible D match to TRBD1 (6 bases). The CDR3 DNA sequence: TGCGCCAGCAGCCAAGATAGGGCAGGGGTCTATGGCTACACCTTC. Translation: CASSQDRAGVYGYTF.